This T cell receptor (beta chain) was captured in a study of cytomegalovirus exposure and HLA in healthy donors. Study summary: Early released data had approximately 86 million unique TCRs, all coming from HLA-typed donors.

PCR involved 60 Vbeta and 13 Jbeta primers. Sequencing was performed with immunoSEQ multiplex PCR; in TCRdb, only in-frame clones are kept and a portion is missing. The table shows approximately 160,000 clones, with about 82% occurring only once. Trimming cost V 5 bases and J 3 bases, with 10 bases left between them. The V gene's germline CDR1 is SGHVS and CDR2 FQNEAQ. The CDR3 runs 13 residues. For this clone: Its target is not known.

Study-wide points: The sole available immune exposure information was CMV serostatus.

The gene calls are TRBV7-8 and TRBJ1-2; D is unclear. Sequencing used PBMCs. The clonotype comes from a woman aged 45-65 years in good health and CMV-seropositive. DNA of the CDR3: TGTGCCAGCAGCCCTAACCCGGACTATGGCTACACCTTC. Amino acids: CASSPNPDYGYTF. Full variable domain (rest looked up from reference TRBV7-8 and TRBJ1-2): GAGVSQSPRYKVAKRGQDVALRCDPISGHVSLFWYQQALGQGPEFLTYFQNEAQLDKSGLPSDRFFAERPEGSVSTLKIQRTQQEDSAVYLCASSPNPDYGYTFGSGTRLTVV.